The clone carrying this T cell receptor beta chain was recorded a few times. The data belong to a study of shared clonotypes between healthy human individuals. Produced via immunoSEQ multiplex PCR; TCRdb's table is partial and in-frame only. Among about 2.4 million clones listed, roughly 93% were seen once. Germline V gene sequence: CDR1 SQVTM, CDR2 ANQGSEA. The CDR3 runs to 12 residues. The ends were cut back, 8 bases at V and 1 base at J, with 11 bases in the middle. The chain is built from TRBV29-1 and TRBJ1-1; no clear D gene. This receptor was taken from a man aged 18 to 29 in good health. Some clones in this sample may be carry-over from other donors' samples. The sequenced sample consisted of naive CD4+ T cells from PBMCs. Subset here: CD45RA+ positively selected. CDR3 in amino acids: CSCAGGNTEAFF. In nucleotides, the CDR3 is TGCAGCTGCGCAGGAGGGAACACTGAAGCTTTCTTT.